The entry below describes one T cell receptor beta chain. The entry originates in a study of T cells in Graves' hyperthyroidism and ophthalmopathy. Whole-study context: Peripheral blood was taken when the disease was first diagnosed, before any treatment began.

PBMCs were sourced from roughly 9.1 ml fresh peripheral blood. Amplified TCR beta CDR3 regions came from RNA transcripts. The HTBI set primed first-round TCR CDR3 RT-PCR. TCRdb called the multiplex PCR reads again in MiXCR, with one record for every CDR3 protein. The table lists about 350,000 distinct CDR3 sequences, 11% to 15% of them singletons. Germline values: CDR1 LNHNV, CDR2 YYDKDF (reference sequence). Between the trimmed V and J ends, which lost 5 bases and 7 bases, there was a span of 11 bases. This CDR3 spans 12 amino acids. This sequence originates from a woman aged 25 to 39 with Graves' hyperthyroidism. Sequenced material: blood. The J gene is TRBJ1-2, the V gene TRBV15; D possibly corresponds to TRBD1 (6 bases). The CDR3 DNA sequence: TGTGCCACCAGCCATCGGGACACTGGCTACACCTTC. Its translation: CATSHRDTGYTF.